This record covers a single TCR beta chain. The antigen is not known. TCRdb's table, derived via immunoSEQ multiplex PCR, lists solely in-frame clones and lacks some. This table holds approximately 10,000 clones, about 89% found once. Germline values: CDR1 MNHNY, CDR2 SVGAGI (reference sequence). This CDR3 comprises 15 residues. Trimming cost V 6 bases and J 3 bases; bases outside gene matches: 5. The sample comes from a study of OX40 agonist ivuxolimab in advanced cancers. The overall study: Eligibility admitted prior anti-PD-1, anti-PD-L1 or anti-CTLA-4 therapy; around 38% had some.

Study outcomes and limitations: Researchers report that CD8+ T cells had, on average, more expanded clones than CD4+. Determination of antigen specificity was not performed for the expanded peripheral T cells. Clonal expansion from baseline to week 6 occurred in both CD4+ and CD8+ T cells.

The rearrangement links TRBV6-6 to TRBJ1-5, with 10 bases aligning to TRBD1. This clonotype was obtained from an adult with an advanced solid tumor such as melanoma, head and neck, liver or kidney cancer. The sequences come from CD4+ or CD8+ T cells sorted from blood, collected in a trial of the OX40 agonist ivuxolimab. The DNA of the CDR3 is TGTGCCAGCAGCCATGGGACAGGGGCCAATCAGCCCCAGCATTTT. It yields the protein CASSHGTGANQPQHF.